Listed here are 29 T cell receptor beta chains from one sample, sequenced in a study of OX40 agonist ivuxolimab in advanced cancers. TCRdb keeps only in-frame clones here, not all; method: immunoSEQ multiplex PCR. The table records under 80,000 clones, 92% of them present only once. Specimen: CD4+ or CD8+ T cells sorted from blood, collected in a trial of the OX40 agonist ivuxolimab. The origin of the receptors is an adult with an advanced solid tumor such as melanoma, head and neck, liver or kidney cancer.

The chain carries TRBV19 and TRBJ1-2; no definite D call. CDR3 length equals 13 residues. In germline, CDR1 is LNHDA, CDR2 SQIVND (reference sequence). Deletions cut 7 bases from V and 2 bases from J, with 11 bases between. The CDR3: CASKEDPNYGYTF. The CDR3 bases are TGTGCCAGTAAAGAGGATCCCAACTATGGCTACACCTTC.

The chain is built from TRBV19 and TRBJ2-7, with D unresolved. The germline V and J ends were trimmed by 2 bases and 0 bases, with 8 bases remaining between them. This CDR3 has 14 residues. CDR1 LNHDA and CDR2 SQIVND come from the germline V gene (reference sequence). This CDR3 reads CASSIRPSSYEQYF. Here the CDR3 DNA reads TGTGCCAGTAGTATACGGCCGTCCTCCTACGAGCAGTACTTC.

The chain joins TRBV9 to TRBJ2-7, with a tentative D call TRBD2 (6 bases). V shed 3 bases and J shed 2 bases, with 12 bases lying between them. In germline, CDR1 is SGDLS, CDR2 YYNGEE. The CDR3 sequence is 14 residues long. CDR3 sequence reads: CASSAGTLTYEQYF. Here the CDR3 DNA reads TGTGCCAGCAGCGCGGGGACTTTGACCTACGAGCAGTACTTC.

The gene calls are TRBV4-3 and TRBJ2-3; 7 nucleotides match TRBD2. Per germline, CDR1 LGHNA and CDR2 YSLEER. Trimming removed 0 bases from V and 2 bases from J; junction bases left unmatched: 8. The length of the CDR3 is 17 residues. The CDR3 DNA sequence: TGCGCCAGCAGCCAAGATGGGCCTAGCGGATACACAGATACGCAGTATTTT. This encodes CASSQDGPSGYTDTQYF.

V is TRBV19 and J is TRBJ1-1, with D unclear. CDR1 and CDR2 from the germline V gene are LNHDA and SQIVND (reference sequence). V lost 3 bases and J 4 bases, leaving 12 bases between the germline ends. The CDR3 is 14 amino acids. As DNA, the CDR3 is TGTGCCAGTAGTATTTTTACAGAAGTCACTGAAGCTTTCTTT. Amino acids: CASSIFTEVTEAFF. The full variable domain, in which reference TRBV19 and TRBJ1-1 provide the parts outside the CDR3, is DGGITQSPKYLFRKEGQNVTLSCEQNLNHDAMYWYRQDPGQGLRLIYYSQIVNDFQKGDIAEGYSVSREKKESFPLTVTSAQKNPTAFYLCASSIFTEVTEAFFGQGTRLTVV.

This sequence joins TRBV18 and TRBJ1-4, with TRBD1 as a possible D gene (5 bases). Deletions cut 4 bases from V and 8 bases from J, with 26 bases between. CDR3 size: 18 residues. Germline loops: CDR1 KGHSH, CDR2 LQKENI. The CDR3: CASSRTLERDVIGEKLFF. The CDR3 DNA reads TGTGCCAGCTCACGAACCCTAGAACGGGACGTGATTGGGGAAAAACTGTTTTTT.

The V and J genes are TRBV27 and TRBJ1-1; 7 bases agree with TRBD1. Germline-derived CDR1 and CDR2 are MNHEY and SMNVEV (reference sequence). This CDR3 is built from 15 residues. The junction had 3 bases not matched to a gene; V was cut back by 1 base and J by 1 base. The CDR3 protein is CASSLLYRGNTEAFF. The CDR3 region has the DNA TGTGCCAGCAGTTTATTATACAGGGGGAACACTGAAGCTTTCTTT.

This rearrangement joins TRBV6-6 to TRBJ1-1; D is possibly TRBD1 (6 bases). The CDR3 length is 15 residues. In germline, CDR1 is MNHNY, CDR2 SVGAGI (reference sequence). Deletions cut 7 bases from V and 6 bases from J, with 21 bases between. DNA for the CDR3: TGTGCCAGCACCTTAAAAACCAGGGGTAGCTCTGAAGCTTTCTTT. Translated, it gives CASTLKTRGSSEAFF.

The J gene is TRBJ2-1, the V gene TRBV4-3; TRBD2 matches 8 bases. J lost 1 base, V lost 0 bases, and 5 bases had no gene match. Germline V gene data show CDR1 as LGHNA and CDR2 as YSLEER. The CDR3 covers 17 residues. CDR3 nucleotides: TGCGCCAGCAGCCAAGATCCGGCGGGGGGTTCCTACAATGAGCAGTTCTTC. Its translation: CASSQDPAGGSYNEQFF.

The V gene is TRBV6-5, the J gene TRBJ1-1; D not certain. V shed 5 bases and J shed 1 base, with 8 bases lying between them. From germline, CDR1 is MNHEY and CDR2 SVGAGI. This CDR3 comprises 13 residues. CDR3 DNA: TGTGCCAGCAGTCCGTTCCAGAACACTGAAGCTTTCTTT. Translated, it gives CASSPFQNTEAFF.

The genes are TRBV2 and TRBJ1-5; D call uncertain. Looked up from germline, CDR1 is SNHLY and CDR2 is FYNNEI. The length of the CDR3 is 14 residues. Trimming left V 6 bases short and J 0 bases short, with 9 bases between. CDR3 protein: CASRGLYSNQPQHF. For the CDR3, the DNA is TGTGCCAGCAGAGGCCTCTATAGCAATCAGCCCCAGCATTTT.

The genes are TRBV5-1 and TRBJ2-4, with 10 positions matching TRBD1. CDR3 size: 15 residues. J gave up 8 bases and V 5 bases, and 10 bases lay outside the gene matches. Germline CDR1 is SGHRS and CDR2 is YFSETQ. The CDR3 DNA is TGCGCCAGCAGACTTACCGGGACAGGGGATGACATTCAGTACTTC. This encodes CASRLTGTGDDIQYF.

This chain joins TRBV15 and TRBJ2-7; D ambiguous. The V gene's germline CDR1 is LNHNV and CDR2 YYDKDF (reference sequence). Trimming pared 2 bases from V and 5 bases from J, leaving 10 bases between. The CDR3 covers 13 residues. The CDR3 is CATSRQVEDEQYF. The CDR3 bases are TGTGCCACCAGCAGACAGGTAGAAGACGAGCAGTACTTC.

CDR3 nucleotides: TGTGCCAGTAGTATCACGGTAACCTACGAGCAGTACTTC. Translating it yields CASSITVTYEQYF. The V call is TRBV19, the J call TRBJ2-7; unclear D gene. V lost 3 bases, J lost 2 bases, and 8 bases lay in between. The length of the CDR3 is 13 residues. CDR1 and CDR2 (germline): LNHDA, SQIVND (reference sequence).

V usage is TRBV2 and J usage is TRBJ1-6, with D possibly TRBD1 on 6 matching bases. V lost 6 bases and J lost 11, with 17 bases in between. The CDR3 is made up of 14 amino acids. The germline gives CDR1 SNHLY, CDR2 FYNNEI. In nucleotides, the CDR3 is TGTGCCAGCAGACAAAGTTGGGGGCTGACACCCCTCCACTTT. This encodes CASRQSWGLTPLHF.

This rearrangement joins TRBV29-1 to TRBJ2-7; D possibly corresponds to TRBD1 (6 bases). Germline V gene lookup returns CDR1 SQVTM and CDR2 ANQGSEA. V was shortened by 2 bases and J by 4 bases, with 12 bases between the two germline ends. This CDR3 is built from 13 residues. The CDR3 coding sequence is TGCAGCGTTGAACAGGGGCCAGCTTACGAGCAGTACTTC. It specifies CSVEQGPAYEQYF.

The chain has TRBV5-6 and TRBJ2-6; no firm D call. Germline CDR1 SGHDT, CDR2 YYEEEE. Trimming took 4 bases from V and 4 from J, leaving 9 bases between them. The CDR3 loop spans 14 amino acids. The CDR3 spells CASSMLTGANVLTF. The CDR3 nucleotides are TGTGCCAGCAGCATGCTTACGGGGGCCAACGTCCTGACTTTC.

The chain employs TRBV5-5 and TRBJ2-7, with D perhaps TRBD1 (6 bases). This CDR3 spans 15 amino acids. V lost 0 bases and J lost 3, with 13 bases in between. CDR1 is SGHKS and CDR2 is YYEKEE in the germline V gene (reference sequence). The CDR3 sequence: CASSLEGDQGYEQYF. As DNA, the CDR3 is TGTGCCAGCAGCTTGGAGGGGGATCAAGGCTACGAGCAGTACTTC.

This clone was seen only once. The chain couples TRBV5-1 to TRBJ2-7, with 8 bases matching TRBD1. This CDR3 region has 16 residues. The V gene end was trimmed by 0 bases and the J gene end by 3 bases; junction bases not matched to a gene: 8. The germline V gene encodes CDR1 SGHRS and CDR2 YFSETQ. This CDR3 reads CASSLDPGQGDYEQYF. CDR3 in DNA: TGCGCCAGCAGCTTGGATCCCGGACAGGGTGACTACGAGCAGTACTTC.

The V call is TRBV6-1, the J call TRBJ1-2; the D is unclear. The germline CDR1 and CDR2 sequences are MNHNS and SASEGT. V was cut by 4 bases and J by 1 base, with 13 bases left in between. This CDR3 comprises 15 residues. CDR3 DNA sequence: TGTGCCAGCAGTGTCGACTTTGCAGATAACTATGGCTACACCTTC. Protein sequence: CASSVDFADNYGYTF.

The chain has TRBV11-2 and TRBJ2-7; no clear D. The CDR3 has 12 amino acids. Germline CDR1 and CDR2: SGHAT and FQNNGV. Trimming stripped 2 bases from V and 6 bases from J, with 8 bases between. CDR3 in amino acids: CASSLPAAEQYF. DNA for the CDR3: TGTGCCAGCAGCTTACCGGCGGCCGAGCAGTACTTC.

The chain employs TRBV19 and TRBJ1-4; TRBD1 is a possible D gene (6 bases). In germline, CDR1 is LNHDA, CDR2 SQIVND (reference sequence). The CDR3 totals 15 residues. The V and J ends lost 7 bases and 3 bases respectively, with 15 bases between them. CDR3 loop: CASTRVRGANEKLFF. In DNA, the CDR3 is TGTGCCAGTACCCGGGTCAGGGGAGCTAATGAAAAACTGTTTTTT.

The rearrangement joins TRBV7-6 to TRBJ1-4; D is possibly TRBD1 (5 bases). The V gene lost 7 bases and the J gene lost 6 bases, with 21 bases spanning the gap. This CDR3 spans 16 amino acids. In germline, CDR1 is SGHVS, CDR2 FNYEAQ. This chain's CDR3 is CASTPGGGTIYEKLFF. CDR3 DNA: TGTGCCAGCACCCCCGGGGGAGGCACGATATATGAAAAACTGTTTTTT.

This chain connects TRBV14 to TRBJ2-1, with unresolved D. Germline lookup yields CDR1 SGHDN and CDR2 FVKESK. V was cut by 3 bases and J by 4 bases, with 4 bases left in between. CDR3 size: 12 residues. CDR3 region: CASSHGYNEQFF. CDR3 nucleotide sequence: TGTGCCAGCAGCCATGGTTACAATGAGCAGTTCTTC. The whole variable domain, filled in from reference TRBV14 and TRBJ2-1, reads EAGVTQFPSHSVIEKGQTVTLRCDPISGHDNLYWYRRVMGKEIKFLLHFVKESKQDESGMPNNRFLAERTGGTYSTLKVQPAELEDSGVYFCASSHGYNEQFFGPGTRLTVL.

This sequence joins TRBV5-4 and TRBJ2-7, with TRBD1 identical over 7 bases. The J segment lost 3 bases and the V segment lost 4 bases, leaving 4 bases of the junction unmatched. CDR1 and CDR2 (germline): SGHNT, YYREEE (reference sequence). The CDR3 runs 13 residues. The CDR3 region is CASSRGTDYEQYF. CDR3 DNA: TGTGCCAGCAGCAGAGGGACAGACTACGAGCAGTACTTC.

The chain couples TRBV6-6 to TRBJ2-3; D is undetermined. The CDR3 is made up of 12 amino acids. The germline gives CDR1 MNHNY, CDR2 SVGAGI (reference sequence). The V end lost 0 bases, the J end lost 5 bases, and 3 bases lay between the germline ends. The CDR3 spells CASSYSVDTQYF. The CDR3 nucleotides read TGTGCCAGCAGTTACTCGGTAGATACGCAGTATTTT.

The J gene is TRBJ2-1, the V gene TRBV6-4; 7 positions match TRBD2. Germline trimming cut 4 bases from V and 4 bases from J; bases unmatched to any gene: 4. CDR3 length: 14 residues. CDR1 and CDR2 from the germline V gene are MRHNA and SNTAGT. The CDR3 DNA sequence: TGTGCCAGCAGTGTTCGAGCGGGGTACAATGAGCAGTTCTTC. This gives the protein CASSVRAGYNEQFF.

The chain recombines TRBV6-5 with TRBJ2-5; D might be TRBD1 (5 bases). The CDR3 totals 14 residues. Trimming removed 3 bases at V and 0 bases at J, with 8 bases between. CDR1 and CDR2 (germline): MNHEY, SVGAGI. CDR3 DNA: TGTGCCAGCAGTTATGGGGCATACCAAGAGACCCAGTACTTC. Protein product: CASSYGAYQETQYF.

The chain uses TRBV11-2 and TRBJ2-7; D unresolved. The germline V gene has CDR1 SGHAT and CDR2 FQNNGV. V dropped 4 bases and J dropped 3 bases, with 4 bases sitting between them. This CDR3 contains 11 residues. The CDR3 DNA reads as TGTGCCAGCAGCTCTCACTACGAGCAGTACTTC. Protein: CASSSHYEQYF.